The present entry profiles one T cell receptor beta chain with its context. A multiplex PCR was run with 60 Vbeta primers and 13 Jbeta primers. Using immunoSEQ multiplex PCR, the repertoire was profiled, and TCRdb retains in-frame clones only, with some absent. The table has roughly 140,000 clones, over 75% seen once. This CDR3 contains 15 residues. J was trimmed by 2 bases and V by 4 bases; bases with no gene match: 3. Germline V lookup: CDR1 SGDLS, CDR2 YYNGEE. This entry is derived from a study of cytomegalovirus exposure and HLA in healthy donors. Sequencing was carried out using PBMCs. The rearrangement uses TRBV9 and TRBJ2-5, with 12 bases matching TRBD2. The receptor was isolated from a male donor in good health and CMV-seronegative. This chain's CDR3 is CASSLAGGLQETQYF. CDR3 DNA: TGTGCCAGCAGCCTAGCGGGAGGGTTACAAGAGACCCAGTACTTC.